This entry lists 31 T cell receptor beta chains sequenced from one sample in a study of T cells in localized non-small cell lung cancer. Sequencing used immunoSEQ multiplex PCR; TCRdb keeps in-frame clones, though not all of them. The table has about 30,000 clones, 91% seen once. The sample consisted of PBMCs, taken before any cancer treatment. The receptors derive from a man aged 40 to 70 with stage II lung adenocarcinoma.

Concerning this clone itself: A read error is likely, as this CDR3 ends without the conserved phenylalanine or tryptophan. It is unclear where the CDR3 begins or ends on the DNA, so no DNA is shown, and the CDR3 is as TCRdb lists it. V gene TRBV7-3 combines with J gene TRBJ2-4. The CDR3 extends over 10 residues, inclusive of both ends. From germline, CDR1 is SGHTA and CDR2 FQGTGA. The CDR3 is CASSQWGPKV.

This chain's CDR3 is CASSQGASGYTGELFF. CDR3 DNA: TGTGCCAGCAGCCAAGGCGCTAGCGGTTACACCGGGGAGCTGTTTTTT. The chain has TRBV7-3 and TRBJ2-2, with TRBD2 matching 7 bases. J lost 3 bases, V lost 5 bases, and 9 bases had no gene match. Looked up from germline, CDR1 is SGHTA and CDR2 is FQGTGA. This CDR3 comprises 16 residues.

CDR3 sequence (DNA): TGCAGCTTGTTAGGCGGGAGCTCCTACAATGAGCAGTTCTTC. Protein: CSLLGGSSYNEQFF. V usage is TRBV29-1 and J usage is TRBJ2-1; 7 nucleotides align to TRBD2. V was clipped by 8 bases and J by 0 bases; unmatched bases: 7. Germline V CDR1 and CDR2: SQVTM, ANQGSEA. The CDR3 consists of 14 residues.

The J gene is TRBJ2-6, the V gene TRBV2, with D perhaps TRBD1 or TRBD2 (5 bases each). Germline V CDR1 and CDR2: SNHLY, FYNNEI. This CDR3 spans 15 amino acids. Trimming took off 7 bases at V and 0 bases at J, with 10 bases between the two ends. CDR3 coding DNA: TGTGCCAGCACGGTTGGGGGCTCTGGGGCCAACGTCCTGACTTTC. Protein product: CASTVGGSGANVLTF.

This chain uses TRBV11-2 with TRBJ2-2, with 9 positions matching TRBD2. Germline CDR1 SGHAT, CDR2 FQNNGV. V shed 0 bases and J 16 bases; nucleotides not matched to a gene: 9. The CDR3 totals 14 residues. CDR3 coding DNA: TGTGCCAGCAGCTTAGAAATTAGCGGGAGAAATCCGTTTTTT. This gives the protein CASSLEISGRNPFF. The full variable domain, completed using reference TRBV11-2 and TRBJ2-2, is EAGVAQSPRYKIIEKRQSVAFWCNPISGHATLYWYQQILGQGPKLLIQFQNNGVVDDSQLPKDRFSAERLKGVDSTLKIQPAKLEDSAVYLCASSLEISGRNPFFGEGSRLTVL.

This chain links TRBV7-9 with TRBJ2-7, with unresolved D. V shed 6 bases and J shed 3 bases, with 15 bases lying between them. Germline CDR1 and CDR2: SEHNR and FQNEAQ (reference sequence). The CDR3 sequence is 14 residues long. This CDR3 reads CASSPTRNYYEQYF. Written as DNA, the CDR3 is TGTGCCAGCAGTCCGACAAGAAACTACTACGAGCAGTACTTC.

This chain links TRBV5-1 with TRBJ2-3, with D perhaps being TRBD1 or TRBD2 (6 bases each). V was cut by 2 bases and J by 2 bases, with 15 bases left in between. The germline CDR1 and CDR2 sequences are SGHRS and YFSETQ. CDR3 size: 16 residues. CDR3 sequence (DNA): TGCGCCAGCAGCTTATCTTTGGGGGGCATCACAGATACGCAGTATTTT. Protein product: CASSLSLGGITDTQYF.

This chain joins TRBV19 and TRBJ2-1, with D perhaps TRBD2 (7 bases). Germline V lookup: CDR1 LNHDA, CDR2 SQIVND (reference sequence). V was shortened by 10 bases and J by 9 bases, with 22 bases between the two germline ends. The CDR3 consists of 14 residues. This CDR3 reads CATQGGGLQGEQFF. The CDR3, as DNA: TGTGCCACCCAGGGAGGGGGACTCCAAGGTGAGCAGTTCTTC.

This clone has a single count. The chain couples TRBV7-6 to TRBJ2-3; 8 bases fit TRBD1. CDR3 length equals 15 residues. V shed 1 base, J shed 2 bases, and the junction held 2 bases outside the gene matches. The V gene's germline CDR1 is SGHVS and CDR2 FNYEAQ. This chain's CDR3 is CASSLGQGFTDTQYF. CDR3 in DNA: TGTGCCAGCAGCTTAGGACAGGGGTTCACAGATACGCAGTATTTT. The whole variable domain, filled in from reference TRBV7-6 and TRBJ2-3, reads GAGVSQSPRYKVTKRGQDVALRCDPISGHVSLYWYRQALGQGPEFLTYFNYEAQQDKSGLPNDRFSAERPEGSISTLTIQRTEQRDSAMYRCASSLGQGFTDTQYFGPGTRLTVL.

This chain joins TRBV20-1 and TRBJ2-3; no clear D. From germline, CDR1 is DFQATT and CDR2 SNEGSKA (reference sequence). V gave up 6 bases and J gave up 4 bases, with 8 bases separating them. The CDR3 runs 11 residues. The CDR3 DNA follows: TGCAGTGCCCCGGTATCAGATACGCAGTATTTT. Its protein is CSAPVSDTQYF.

The chain joins TRBV7-2 to TRBJ1-2, with 9 bases identical to TRBD1. Germline CDR1 is SGHTA and CDR2 is FQGNSA. Trimming removed 0 bases from V and 8 bases from J; junction bases left unmatched: 10. The CDR3 is 16 amino acids. The CDR3 spells CASSLAIRGQGGGYTF. CDR3 DNA sequence: TGTGCCAGCAGCTTAGCGATCCGGGGACAGGGAGGCGGCTACACCTTC.

The chain employs TRBV6-6 and TRBJ1-5; a weak D match, TRBD1 (5 bases). The germline CDR1 and CDR2 sequences are MNHNY and SVGAGI (reference sequence). The V end lost 5 bases, the J end lost 6 bases, and 20 bases lay between the germline ends. This CDR3 contains 16 residues. CDR3 in DNA: TGTGCCAGCAGTCTAGACAGCCCTTTATTAGGTCAGCCCCAGCATTTT. It yields the protein CASSLDSPLLGQPQHF.

This clone was seen a single time. V and J are TRBV5-1 and TRBJ2-1, with 13 bases lining up with TRBD2. The germline CDR1 and CDR2 sequences are SGHRS and YFSETQ. The CDR3 extends over 17 amino acids. V lost 4 bases and J lost 3; bases outside the gene matches: 7. The CDR3 nucleotides are TGCGCCAGCAGCCTAAGGACTAGCGGGAGAGACTACAATGAGCAGTTCTTC. Translated, it gives CASSLRTSGRDYNEQFF.

The chain combines TRBV6-6 with TRBJ1-4; D is possibly TRBD1 (5 bases). The CDR3 loop spans 14 amino acids. Germline CDR1 and CDR2: MNHNY and SVGAGI (reference sequence). V lost 0 bases, J lost 7 bases, and 9 bases lay in between. The CDR3 sequence: CASSYSGAGEKLFF. The CDR3, as DNA: TGTGCCAGCAGTTACTCTGGGGCTGGTGAAAAACTGTTTTTT.

The chain is built from TRBV28 and TRBJ2-1, with 14 bases aligning to TRBD2. After removal of 7 bases from V and 5 bases from J, the junction contained 7 bases not matched to a gene. The CDR3 runs 16 residues. Looked up from germline, CDR1 is MDHEN and CDR2 is SYDVKM. The CDR3 coding sequence is TGTGCCAGCAATAATCCGGGACTAGCGGGAGACAATGAGCAGTTCTTC. Encoded protein: CASNNPGLAGDNEQFF.

The rearrangement uses TRBV4-2 and TRBJ2-2; TRBD2 agrees at 13 bases. The CDR3 consists of 21 residues. Unmatched junction bases numbered 10, after V lost 0 bases and J lost 0 bases. Per the germline V gene, CDR1 is LGHNA and CDR2 is YNFKEQ. The CDR3 is CASSQEGEWGLAGSNTGELFF. The CDR3 DNA reads TGTGCCAGCAGCCAAGAAGGGGAGTGGGGACTAGCGGGATCGAACACCGGGGAGCTGTTTTTT.

The V call is TRBV11-1, the J call TRBJ2-2; 7 bases are a match to TRBD1. Trimming at V came to 6 bases and at J to 6 bases, leaving 7 bases not matched to a gene. The CDR3 totals 14 residues. Germline values: CDR1 SGHAT, CDR2 FQDESV (reference sequence). The CDR3 spells CASSPGQGAGELFF. CDR3 bases: TGTGCCAGCAGTCCCGGGCAGGGGGCCGGGGAGCTGTTTTTT.

This clone is categorized as medium-sized. This chain connects TRBV28 to TRBJ2-3; a possible D gene is TRBD1 (5 bases). Germline V CDR1 and CDR2: MDHEN, SYDVKM. This CDR3 is built from 11 residues. V dropped 6 bases and J dropped 5 bases, with 6 bases sitting between them. The CDR3 loop is CASSQGDTQYF. The CDR3 DNA reads as TGTGCCAGCAGCCAGGGAGATACGCAGTATTTT.

The J gene is TRBJ2-1, the V gene TRBV6-5; 7 bases line up with TRBD2. Germline CDR1 reads MNHEY; CDR2 reads SVGAGI. The trim removed 4 bases at V and 7 bases at J, leaving 13 bases unmatched. This CDR3 region has 16 residues. CDR3: CASSSLAGVMGNEQFF. In DNA, the CDR3 is TGTGCCAGCAGTTCCCTGGCGGGAGTCATGGGGAATGAGCAGTTCTTC.

The chain's CDR3 is CASSLLGATEAFF. DNA for the CDR3: TGTGCCAGCAGTTTACTCGGTGCCACTGAAGCTTTCTTT. This chain uses TRBV28 with TRBJ1-1; D not resolved. CDR1 is MDHEN and CDR2 is SYDVKM in the germline V gene. The CDR3 loop spans 13 amino acids. Trimming took 2 bases from V and 4 from J, leaving 8 bases between them.

V gene TRBV10-3 combines with J gene TRBJ1-2, with D maybe TRBD1 (6 bases). Germline assignment: CDR1 ENHRY and CDR2 SYGVKD. The CDR3 sequence is 14 residues long. V was shortened by 0 bases and J by 6 bases, with 11 bases between the two germline ends. CDR3 in amino acids: CAISESTGDDGYTF. The CDR3 DNA is TGTGCCATCAGTGAGTCGACAGGAGATGATGGCTACACCTTC.

The V and J genes are TRBV2 and TRBJ2-7, with D possibly TRBD1 on 5 matching bases. The CDR3 sequence is 15 residues long. The ends were cut back, 1 base at V and 6 bases at J, with 16 bases in the middle. Germline CDR1 and CDR2: SNHLY and FYNNEI. DNA of the CDR3: TGTGCCAGCAGTGAAGTAGGGCCAGGGCTGGGCGAGCAGTACTTC. Translated: CASSEVGPGLGEQYF.

V usage is TRBV4-1 and J usage is TRBJ2-5, with D perhaps matching TRBD1 (6 bases). Germline V gene sequence: CDR1 MGHRA, CDR2 YSYEKL. This CDR3 is 16 amino acids long. V lost 1 base to trimming and J lost 1 base, with 13 bases between them. CDR3 bases: TGCGCCAGCAGCCAAGGCTGGTCGGACAGCCAAGAGACCCAGTACTTC. This sequence encodes CASSQGWSDSQETQYF.

V usage is TRBV6-5 and J usage is TRBJ2-7; the D is unclear. CDR1 is MNHEY, CDR2 SVGAGI, per germline. V was shortened by 10 bases and J by 6 bases, with 16 bases between the two germline ends. CDR3 length: 12 amino acids. The CDR3 DNA reads as TGTGCCAATCCAACCCGTCCCGCCGAGCAGTACTTC. It encodes CANPTRPAEQYF.

The chain uses TRBV6-5 and TRBJ2-7; a weak D match, TRBD2 (5 bases). Between the trimmed V and J ends, which lost 0 bases and 3 bases, there was a span of 15 bases. This CDR3 has 16 residues. Per germline, CDR1 MNHEY and CDR2 SVGAGI. DNA for the CDR3: TGTGCCAGCAGTTACTCGAGGGCCCCCGCCCTCTACGAGCAGTACTTC. As protein: CASSYSRAPALYEQYF.

The V and J genes are TRBV28 and TRBJ2-6, with D possibly TRBD1 on 6 matching bases. V was pared by 5 bases and J by 0 bases, with 14 bases between. CDR3 length: 17 amino acids. Germline loops: CDR1 MDHEN, CDR2 SYDVKM. CDR3 loop: CASSRPPQGSGANVLTF. CDR3 DNA: TGTGCCAGCAGTCGACCCCCACAGGGCTCTGGGGCCAACGTCCTGACTTTC. Full variable domain (missing parts from reference TRBV28 and TRBJ2-6): DVKVTQSSRYLVKRTGEKVFLECVQDMDHENMFWYRQDPGLGLRLIYFSYDVKMKEKGDIPEGYSVSREKKERFSLILESASTNQTSMYLCASSRPPQGSGANVLTFGAGSRLTVL.

The J gene is TRBJ2-7, the V gene TRBV11-1; D remains unclear. The CDR3 loop spans 14 amino acids. CDR1 and CDR2 (germline): SGHAT, FQDESV (reference sequence). V lost 5 bases and J 0 bases, leaving 11 bases between the germline ends. CDR3 residues: CASSQTGSSYEQYF. CDR3 sequence (DNA): TGTGCCAGCAGCCAGACGGGTAGCTCCTACGAGCAGTACTTC.

The chain joins TRBV5-1 to TRBJ2-5; perhaps D is TRBD1 or TRBD2 (5 bases each). The CDR3 runs to 15 residues. Trimming took 0 bases from V and 5 from J, leaving 14 bases between them. Germline loops: CDR1 SGHRS, CDR2 YFSETQ. The CDR3 DNA is TGCGCCAGCAGCTTGGCACCCGGGACGATGGAGACCCAGTACTTC. Its translation is CASSLAPGTMETQYF.

The chain joins TRBV29-1 to TRBJ2-2; the match to TRBD2 covers 10 bases. Per the germline V gene, CDR1 is SQVTM and CDR2 is ANQGSEA. The CDR3 contains 15 residues. The ends lost 5 bases at V and 3 bases at J; junction bases unmatched: 6. The CDR3 protein is CSVYRAGGYTGELFF. The CDR3, as DNA: TGCAGCGTTTACCGAGCGGGAGGGTACACCGGGGAGCTGTTTTTT.

The CDR3 nucleotides read TGTGCCAGTTGGTCGGGAGCCAGCACAGATACGCAGTATTTT. This codes for CASWSGASTDTQYF. This chain uses TRBV19 with TRBJ2-3, with D perhaps TRBD2 (6 bases). V was shortened by 8 bases and J by 0 bases, with 12 bases between the two germline ends. Germline CDR1 and CDR2: LNHDA and SQIVND (reference sequence). This CDR3 comprises 14 residues.

V and J are TRBV30 and TRBJ2-1, with D unresolved. This CDR3 comprises 13 residues. Germline V gene data show CDR1 as GTSNPN and CDR2 as SVGIG (reference sequence). Trimming took off 3 bases at V and 3 bases at J, with 9 bases between the two ends. CDR3 residues: CAWRSASYNEQFF. CDR3 in DNA: TGTGCCTGGAGGTCGGCTAGCTACAATGAGCAGTTCTTC.